The clone carrying this T cell receptor (beta chain) was detected only a few times. In the authors' methods: Using reference gene primer amplification, nucleated cell counts were estimated. The protocol was immunoSEQ multiplex PCR, while the TCRdb copy is restricted to in-frame clones and leaves out a portion. V, J and clone size reflect that table, while D and trimming were determined from the DNA. There are 250,000 to 350,000 clones in the sample; about 82% occur only once, and under 2% lies in the top ten. The sample is drawn from a study of blood T cell repertoires in COVID-19. The overall study: From the United States, Italy and Spain came samples of acute and convalescent COVID-19. Sample material is recorded as cDNA or gDNA derived from T cells, B-cell-depleted T cells, or PBMCs.

This CDR3 spans 13 amino acids. CDR1 and CDR2 from the germline V gene are SGHVS and FQNEAQ. V was clipped by 4 bases and J by 3 bases; unmatched bases: 2. The V call is TRBV7-8, the J call TRBJ2-7, with TRBD2 matching 8 bases. Sequenced material: peripheral blood. This TCR came from a woman aged 50 to 60 with acute or convalescent COVID-19. The CDR3: CASSSGLDYEQYF. The DNA of the CDR3 is TGTGCCAGCAGCTCGGGACTAGACTACGAGCAGTACTTC.